These T cell receptor beta chains were read from a single sample in a study of T cells expressing NK-cell markers. TCRdb re-called the 5' RACE reads and catalogs CDR3 proteins one per entry, DNA excluded. The sample is made up of hundreds of thousands of distinct CDR3 sequences, and the top ten hold around 4.2% of it. The sequenced material came from blood T cells: a sorted CD56 or NKG2C T cell subset, CD4+ or CD8+ T cells, or bulk PBMC T cells (not recorded which). The receptors were sampled from a woman between 18 and 70 years old in good health. CDR3s include the opening cysteine and the closing phenylalanine or tryptophan.

15,TRBJ1-6,TRBV30,CAWMQGGTPNSPLHF
15,TRBJ2-7,TRBV12-3/TRBV12-4,CASRRKDSFSYEQYF
14,TRBJ2-7,TRBV5-6,CASSFRQGAGEQYF
20,TRBJ1-6,TRBV20-1,CSARVGTGPLLGSYNSPLHF
12,TRBJ2-1,TRBV20-1,CSAIGESNEQFF
14,TRBJ2-3,TRBV4-3,CASSQDFVTDTQYF
15,TRBJ2-6,TRBV7-2,CASSFNLVGANVLTF
16,TRBJ2-5,TRBV5-5,CASSEGTGPFQETQYF
17,TRBJ2-1,TRBV12-3/TRBV12-4,CASSLGGSGGSFGEQFF
15,TRBJ2-3,TRBV11-2,CASSLDLVGTDTQYF
15,TRBJ2-6,TRBV24-1,CATRRGSTGANVLTF
14,TRBJ1-3,TRBV29-1,CSVDQGSSGNTIYF
14,TRBJ2-3,TRBV29-1,CSVSQREGKDTQYF
15,TRBJ2-1,TRBV7-2,CASSWGQGAGNEQFF
13,TRBJ2-1,TRBV20-1,CSARDGRAGEQFF
11,TRBJ2-7,TRBV4-2,CASSQDSEQYF
13,TRBJ2-1,TRBV20-1,CSAGRDVSNEQFF
18,TRBJ2-6,TRBV5-1,CASSEQGATISGANVLTF
14,TRBJ1-2,TRBV14,CASSGDLTLYGYTF
17,TRBJ1-1,TRBV7-2,CASSLTHTTGMNTEAFF
15,TRBJ1-6,TRBV7-2,CASSLKGGWNSPLHF
14,TRBJ2-1,TRBV12-3/TRBV12-4,CASRLAGGPYEQFF
12,TRBJ2-7,TRBV3-1,CASSQLVGEQYF
11,TRBJ2-7,TRBV20-1,CSAPEPHEQYF
15,TRBJ2-7,TRBV25-1,CASSQARVKSYEQYF
14,TRBJ1-1,TRBV7-9,CASSSRGGTAEAFF
14,TRBJ1-2,TRBV6-1,CASRKQGALASYTF
12,TRBJ2-7,TRBV12-3/TRBV12-4,CASSSGWSEQYF
15,TRBJ2-7,TRBV28,CASTHRWIPSYEQYF
12,TRBJ2-1,TRBV12-3/TRBV12-4,CASSSWYNEQFF
11,TRBJ2-7,TRBV3-1,CASSQGTSQYF
18,TRBJ2-3,TRBV20-1,CSARDQPGGLADTDTQYF
16,TRBJ2-5,TRBV14,CASSLRTSVGRETQYF
15,TRBJ2-1,TRBV5-1,CASSLVSQDYNEQFF
14,TRBJ2-2,TRBV18,CASSPAANTGELFF
14,TRBJ1-1,TRBV6-1,CASRRQGANTEAFF
14,TRBJ1-2,TRBV5-1,CASSLQDSPPGYTF